This T cell receptor beta chain stems from a study of human T cells and chemical hapten exposure. Study-level information: Slight volume differences across pooled libraries mainly accounted for varying per-sample TCR yields.

TCRdb used MiXCR to reprocess the RACE reads, holding one entry per CDR3 protein. This sample has roughly 180,000 distinct CDR3 sequences, with approximately 20% found just once. The time point denotes: patch test 1, 2 weeks after DPC sensitization. Described treatment: therapeutic diphenylcyclopropenone sensitization with weekly scalp DPC. Drawing of blood took place ahead of applying each patch test. Study-wide results and caveats: The study found that DPC sensitization did not change TCRs above 1 in 1000 frequency.

This clonotype was observed at least ten times. Its cognate antigen is unknown. This clonotype was sampled from a woman in her fifties or sixties with alopecia areata. Some clones in this sample may be carry-over from other donors' samples. Sequenced material: whole blood, taken in connection with sensitization to the hapten diphenylcyclopropenone (DPC).

In DNA form, the CDR3 reads TGTGCCAGCAGCCAAGGACTAGCGGGAGGCGAGACCCAGTACTTC. Amino acid sequence: CASSQGLAGGETQYF. V and J are TRBV7-7 and TRBJ2-5, with TRBD2 matching 14 bases. The ends lost 5 bases at V and 5 bases at J; junction bases unmatched: 4. The CDR3 sequence is 15 residues long. Germline assignment: CDR1 SSHAT and CDR2 FNYEAQ (reference sequence).